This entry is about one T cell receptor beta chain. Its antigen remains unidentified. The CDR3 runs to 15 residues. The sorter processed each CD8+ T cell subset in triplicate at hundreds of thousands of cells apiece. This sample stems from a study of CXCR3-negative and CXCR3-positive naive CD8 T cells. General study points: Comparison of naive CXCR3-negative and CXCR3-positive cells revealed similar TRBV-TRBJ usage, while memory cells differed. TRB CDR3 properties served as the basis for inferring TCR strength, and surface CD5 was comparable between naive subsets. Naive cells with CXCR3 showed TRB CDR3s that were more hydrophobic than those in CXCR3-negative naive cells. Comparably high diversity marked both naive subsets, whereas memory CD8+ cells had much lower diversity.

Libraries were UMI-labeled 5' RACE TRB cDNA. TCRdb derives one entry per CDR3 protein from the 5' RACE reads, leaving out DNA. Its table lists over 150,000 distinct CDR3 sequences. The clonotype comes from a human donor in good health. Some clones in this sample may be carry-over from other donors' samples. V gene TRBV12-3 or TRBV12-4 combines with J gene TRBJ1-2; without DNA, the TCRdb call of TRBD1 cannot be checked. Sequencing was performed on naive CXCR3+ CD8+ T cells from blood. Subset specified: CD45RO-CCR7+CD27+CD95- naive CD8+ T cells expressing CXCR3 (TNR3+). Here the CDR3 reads CASSITGGGRFGYTF.